This entry lists 19 T cell receptor beta chains sequenced from one sample in a study of blood T cell repertoires in COVID-19. Produced via immunoSEQ multiplex PCR; TCRdb's table is partial and in-frame only. The sample comprises 150,000 to 200,000 clones, 84% of which are singletons, and roughly an eighth rests with the top ten. Material for sequencing was peripheral blood. The receptors stem from a man younger than 30 with active or convalescent COVID-19.

The J gene is TRBJ2-5, the V gene TRBV24-1; 7 bases align to TRBD2. The CDR3 contains 17 residues. In germline, CDR1 is KGHDR, CDR2 SFDVKD. Unmatched junction bases numbered 11, after V lost 2 bases and J lost 3 bases. The CDR3 DNA reads TGTGCCACCAGTGATTCCCAGGGAGGGAGAGGGAAAGAGACCCAGTACTTC. Its protein is CATSDSQGGRGKETQYF.

The chain joins TRBV15 to TRBJ2-2; TRBD1 agrees at 9 bases. CDR1 is LNHNV, CDR2 YYDKDF, per germline (reference sequence). The CDR3 totals 16 residues. With V trimmed by 0 bases and J by 6 bases, 5 bases remained unmatched. The CDR3: CATSRDGQGKAGELFF. The CDR3 coding sequence is TGTGCCACCAGCAGAGATGGACAGGGGAAAGCCGGGGAGCTGTTTTTT.

The chain joins TRBV27 to TRBJ2-7; D is undetermined. V shed 2 bases and J shed 2 bases, with 7 bases lying between them. The germline V gene has CDR1 MNHEY and CDR2 SMNVEV (reference sequence). This CDR3 contains 13 residues. Written as DNA, the CDR3 is TGTGCCAGCAGTTTAAGTCGAGCCTACGAGCAGTACTTC. Protein product: CASSLSRAYEQYF.

CDR3: CATSSGLAGQETQYF. CDR3 DNA: TGTGCCACCAGCAGTGGACTAGCGGGCCAAGAGACCCAGTACTTC. The chain couples TRBV15 to TRBJ2-5; 11 bases agree with TRBD2. The germline V gene encodes CDR1 LNHNV and CDR2 YYDKDF (reference sequence). V gave up 3 bases and J gave up 1 base; unmatched junction bases: 1. The CDR3 contains 15 residues. The full variable domain, in which reference TRBV15 and TRBJ2-5 provide the parts outside the CDR3, is DAMVIQNPRYQVTQFGKPVTLSCSQTLNHNVMYWYQQKSSQAPKLLFHYYDKDFNNEADTPDNFQSRRPNTSFCFLDIRSPGLGDTAMYLCATSSGLAGQETQYFGPGTRLLVL.

This chain connects TRBV21-1 to TRBJ2-7; TRBD1 is the table's D call, not checked against the DNA. TRBV21-1 corresponds to a pseudogene. The CDR3 sequence is 15 residues long. This chain's CDR3 is CASRAPDRGLYEQYF. CDR3 nucleotide sequence: TGTGCCAGCAGGGCCCCGGACAGGGGGCTTTACGAGCAGTACTTC.

The J gene is TRBJ2-3, the V gene TRBV7-9; maybe TRBD1 (6 bases). V lost 1 base and J 5 bases, leaving 10 bases between the germline ends. Germline V CDR1 and CDR2: SEHNR, FQNEAQ (reference sequence). There are 14 residues in the CDR3. The CDR3 reads CASSLDTGRDTQYF. Written as DNA, the CDR3 is TGTGCCAGCAGCTTAGATACAGGGAGAGATACGCAGTATTTT.

This clone was counted a single time. The CDR3: CASSRQRNYGYTF. In DNA, the CDR3 is TGTGCCAGCAGCCGCCAGAGGAACTATGGCTACACCTTC. V is TRBV5-8 and J is TRBJ1-2, with D hard to call. This CDR3 comprises 13 residues. V was shortened by 4 bases and J by 2 bases, with 9 bases between the two germline ends. Germline CDR1 reads SGHTS; CDR2 reads YDEGEE.

The chain employs TRBV6-2 or TRBV6-3 and TRBJ2-7, with 9 bases fitting TRBD1. The CDR3 is 15 residues long. Germline CDR1 and CDR2: MNHEY and SVGEGT. After removal of 6 bases from V and 6 bases from J, the junction contained 12 bases not matched to a gene. CDR3 loop: CASSPHTGTGTEQYF. The CDR3, as DNA: TGTGCCAGCAGCCCCCACACCGGGACAGGGACCGAGCAGTACTTC.

Details on this clone: Germline is not matched at one junction end, which may reflect a read error. The chain couples TRBV14 to TRBJ2-6, with 8 bases that match TRBD2. Germline CDR1 SGHDN, CDR2 FVKESK. The CDR3 contains 16 residues. The CDR3 sequence: CASSQDFPGGVNVLTF. CDR3 sequence (DNA): TGTGCCAGCAGCCAAGATTTCCCCGGGGGGGTCAACGTCCTGACTTTC.

V is TRBV29-1 and J is TRBJ2-1, with 10 bases that match TRBD2. In germline, CDR1 is SQVTM, CDR2 ANQGSEA. CDR3 size: 16 residues. With 4 bases clipped from V and 1 base from J, the junction kept 7 bases outside the gene matches. The CDR3 DNA sequence: TGCAGCGTTGGGACCCTAGCGGGAGCTTCCTACAATGAGCAGTTCTTC. As protein: CSVGTLAGASYNEQFF.

This chain links TRBV30 with TRBJ2-1, with D unresolved. Trimming took 2 bases from V and 0 from J, leaving 11 bases between them. The CDR3 spans 15 residues. Germline V gene data show CDR1 as GTSNPN and CDR2 as SVGIG (reference sequence). For the CDR3, the DNA is TGTGCCTGGAGTACAGAATTTAGCTCCTACAATGAGCAGTTCTTC. This translates into CAWSTEFSSYNEQFF.

The chain uses TRBV6-1 and TRBJ2-2, with a possible D match to TRBD2 (6 bases). V lost 3 bases and J lost 8, with 19 bases in between. The CDR3 loop spans 16 amino acids. CDR1 and CDR2 from the germline V gene are MNHNS and SASEGT. In DNA, the CDR3 is TGTGCCAGCAGTGATGTACTAGGAGGGAAGGGGGGGGAGCTGTTTTTT. Translated, it gives CASSDVLGGKGGELFF.

This clone was seen a single time. The V call is TRBV23-1, the J call TRBJ1-5; no definite D call. TRBV23-1 is identified as an open reading frame with a role that is uncertain. V shed 0 bases and J shed 0 bases, with 18 bases lying between them. This CDR3 region has 19 residues. CDR3 coding DNA: TGCGCCAGCAGTCAATCCCTAGAGGGTAGCTACGATAGCAATCAGCCCCAGCATTTT. As protein: CASSQSLEGSYDSNQPQHF.

The sample holds many counts of this clone. The rearrangement links TRBV6-2 or TRBV6-3 to TRBJ1-6; a possible D gene is TRBD1 (5 bases). Germline V gives CDR1 MNHEY, CDR2 SVGEGT. The ends were cut back, 2 bases at V and 0 bases at J, with 20 bases in the middle. This CDR3 has 20 residues. In nucleotides, the CDR3 is TGTGCCAGCAGTTACCCGACTGGCAGGGCGACGAGCTCCTATAATTCACCCCTCCACTTT. Amino acids: CASSYPTGRATSSYNSPLHF.

The rearrangement joins TRBV15 to TRBJ2-5; D might be TRBD2 (6 bases). The CDR3 covers 16 residues. The V end lost 0 bases, the J end lost 0 bases, and 11 bases lay between the germline ends. From germline, CDR1 is LNHNV and CDR2 YYDKDF (reference sequence). This chain's CDR3 is CATSRDRAGHQETQYF. The CDR3 region has the DNA TGTGCCACCAGCAGAGATCGTGCGGGGCACCAAGAGACCCAGTACTTC.

The V call is TRBV7-9, the J call TRBJ1-1, with D possibly matching TRBD1 (5 bases). There are 14 residues in the CDR3. V dropped 5 bases and J dropped 11 bases, with 21 bases sitting between them. CDR1 is SEHNR, CDR2 FQNEAQ, per germline (reference sequence). The CDR3 bases are TGTGCCAGCAGCGCAACAGGTTTTGCCTTTCGGGCTTTCTTT. Translating gives CASSATGFAFRAFF.

This rearrangement joins TRBV5-5 to TRBJ2-7, with 7 bases that match TRBD2. Germline CDR1 reads SGHKS; CDR2 reads YYEKEE (reference sequence). After removal of 5 bases from V and 2 bases from J, the junction contained 10 bases not matched to a gene. CDR3 size: 15 residues. The CDR3 region has the DNA TGTGCCAGCAGGGTAGCGGGCTATTTAACCTACGAGCAGTACTTC. This codes for CASRVAGYLTYEQYF.

The rearrangement links TRBV27 to TRBJ1-2, with 7 bases identical to TRBD1. There are 15 residues in the CDR3. The junction had 11 bases not matched to a gene; V was cut back by 8 bases and J by 2 bases. Germline-derived CDR1 and CDR2 are MNHEY and SMNVEV (reference sequence). CDR3 in amino acids: CASCPRGQCNYGYTF. CDR3 nucleotide sequence: TGTGCCAGCTGTCCCAGGGGACAGTGCAACTATGGCTACACCTTC.

The gene calls are TRBV29-1 and TRBJ2-7; 7 bases map to TRBD1. The CDR3 length is 15 residues. Trimming cost V 4 bases and J 3 bases; bases outside gene matches: 12. Germline values: CDR1 SQVTM, CDR2 ANQGSEA. CDR3 in amino acids: CSVVLGGQAIYEQYF. The CDR3 DNA is TGCAGCGTTGTTTTAGGCGGACAGGCGATCTACGAGCAGTACTTC.